This T cell receptor (beta chain) was identified in a study of OX40 agonist ivuxolimab in advanced cancers. Study-level findings and limits: Some of the lowest clonal expansion was seen in partial responders at 0.1-3.0 mg/kg. Dosing at 0.1 to 3.0 mg/kg was accompanied by clonal expansion of CD4+ and CD8+ blood T cells by week 6. Compared with CD4+, CD8+ T cells on average had more expanded clones.

Profiling relied on immunoSEQ multiplex PCR, and the TCRdb table lists in-frame clones only, not all of them. This sample has 45,000 to 50,000 clones, with approximately 91% found just once. Notes on this clone: Its antigen remains unidentified.

In germline, CDR1 is GTSNPN, CDR2 SVGIG (reference sequence). This CDR3 contains 14 residues. The V gene lost 0 bases and the J gene lost 2 bases, with 8 bases spanning the gap. Sample: CD4+ or CD8+ T cells sorted from blood, taken in a trial of the OX40 agonist ivuxolimab. This sequence originates from an adult with an advanced solid tumor such as melanoma, head and neck, liver or kidney cancer. This chain uses TRBV30 with TRBJ1-5, with D uncertain. The DNA of the CDR3 is TGTGCCTGGAGTGTCCGGACGGGCAATCAGCCCCAGCATTTT. This codes for CAWSVRTGNQPQHF.